The 8 T cell receptor beta chains below were found in one sample sequenced in a study of cytomegalovirus exposure and HLA in healthy donors (dated by TCRdb to 2016 to 2017). Library creation used the immunoSEQ multiplex PCR assay. A mixture of 60 forward primers for TCR Vbeta segments and 13 reverse primers for TCR Jbeta segments was used in the multiplex PCR. Imported from immuneACCESS, the table was reduced by TCRdb to in-frame sequences with V and J called. These copies leave out some clones; in studies compared against another copy, an unresolved V gene accounts for under half, and the cause of the remainder is not known. Recorded for this sample are roughly 100,000 clones; around 80% of them occurred a single time. The leading ten clones occupy under 0.8% of the sample. What was sequenced was PBMCs. The receptor set was obtained from a woman in her sixties in good health and CMV-seronegative.

This clone was observed a single time. The CDR3 nucleotides are TGTGCCAGCAGTTACAGCACAGGGGGGCCTTACTATGGCTACACCTTC. Protein: CASSYSTGGPYYGYTF. The chain employs TRBV6-7 and TRBJ1-2, with 8 bases that match TRBD1. TRBV6-7 is placed among ORFs of uncertain function. Germline trimming cut 2 bases from V and 3 bases from J; bases unmatched to any gene: 8. The CDR3 covers 16 residues.

The chain has TRBV4-1 and TRBJ1-1; D is unclear. The ends were cut back, 0 bases at V and 3 bases at J, with 5 bases in the middle. The CDR3 is 13 residues long. Germline CDR1 is MGHRA and CDR2 is YSYEKL. CDR3 DNA sequence: TGCGCCAGCAGCCAAGACCTCTACACTGAAGCTTTCTTT. This codes for CASSQDLYTEAFF.

V and J are TRBV5-4 and TRBJ2-1, with D possibly TRBD2 on 6 matching bases. Germline CDR1 reads SGHNT; CDR2 reads YYREEE (reference sequence). The length of the CDR3 is 16 residues. V was clipped by 0 bases and J by 5 bases, with 15 bases between them. The CDR3 sequence is CASSLDPKRANNEQFF. CDR3 sequence (DNA): TGTGCCAGCAGCTTGGACCCTAAGCGGGCCAACAATGAGCAGTTCTTC.

The rearrangement uses TRBV6-5 and TRBJ2-7, with a possible D match to TRBD1 (5 bases). CDR1 is MNHEY, CDR2 SVGAGI, per germline. Trimming shortened V by 2 bases and J by 3 bases, and 11 bases separated the two germline ends. The CDR3 consists of 14 residues. CDR3 nucleotide sequence: TGTGCCAGCAGTTACCTAACAGGTATCTACGAGCAGTACTTC. It specifies CASSYLTGIYEQYF.

This clone was seen a handful of times. The V and J genes are TRBV5-6 and TRBJ1-1; D unclear. Trimming took off 0 bases at V and 1 base at J, with 10 bases between the two ends. There are 15 residues in the CDR3. Germline values: CDR1 SGHDT, CDR2 YYEEEE. The CDR3 here is CASSLAGRPNTEAFF. The CDR3 DNA follows: TGTGCCAGCAGCTTGGCCGGCAGGCCGAACACTGAAGCTTTCTTT. Filled out from reference TRBV5-6 and TRBJ1-1, the complete variable domain reads DAGVTQSPTHLIKTRGQQVTLRCSPKSGHDTVSWYQQALGQGPQFIFQYYEEEERQRGNFPDRFSGHQFPNYSSELNVNALLLGDSALYLCASSLAGRPNTEAFFGQGTRLTVV.

This clone has a single count. The DNA of the CDR3 is TGTGCCAGCAACAGAGGGTACGAGCAGTACTTC. The encoded protein is CASNRGYEQYF. This chain joins TRBV6-1 and TRBJ2-7; possibly TRBD2 for D (5 bases). CDR1 MNHNS and CDR2 SASEGT come from the germline V gene. V shed 7 bases and J shed 4 bases, with 8 bases lying between them. The CDR3 spans 11 residues.

V and J are TRBV28 and TRBJ1-1; D possibly corresponds to TRBD1 (5 bases). V lost 7 bases and J 1 base, leaving 22 bases between the germline ends. The CDR3 runs to 17 residues. Germline V CDR1 and CDR2: MDHEN, SYDVKM. The CDR3 DNA sequence: TGTGCCAGCACCTCAGCTGTCAGGGTACGTCGGAACACTGAAGCTTTCTTT. This encodes CASTSAVRVRRNTEAFF. The full variable domain, its missing parts supplied by reference TRBV28 and TRBJ1-1, is DVKVTQSSRYLVKRTGEKVFLECVQDMDHENMFWYRQDPGLGLRLIYFSYDVKMKEKGDIPEGYSVSREKKERFSLILESASTNQTSMYLCASTSAVRVRRNTEAFFGQGTRLTVV.

The chain couples TRBV15 to TRBJ2-7; a weak D match, TRBD2 (5 bases). The CDR3 consists of 13 residues. Germline CDR1 and CDR2: LNHNV and YYDKDF (reference sequence). V was clipped by 1 base and J by 5 bases, with 9 bases between them. The CDR3 DNA follows: TGTGCCACCAGCAGAGGAGGGTTCGACGAGCAGTACTTC. This gives the protein CATSRGGFDEQYF. Drawing the rest from reference TRBV15 and TRBJ2-7, the complete variable domain is DAMVIQNPRYQVTQFGKPVTLSCSQTLNHNVMYWYQQKSSQAPKLLFHYYDKDFNNEADTPDNFQSRRPNTSFCFLDIRSPGLGDTAMYLCATSRGGFDEQYFGPGTRLTVT.